The sequence of this TCR beta chain was determined in a study of T cell responses to AZD1222 COVID-19 vaccine. Study conclusions and caveats: Repertoires were obtained solely post-peak T cell response. Spike-specific TCR breadth and depth rose after two AZD1222 doses. White British ancestry dominated among donors, who included more females, and clonal diversity was possibly underestimated.

TCRdb's table, derived via immunoSEQ multiplex PCR, lists solely in-frame clones and lacks some. The table records tens of thousands of clones, 88% of them present only once. This clone has just one count. No antigen is known for it. Germline loops: CDR1 LNHDA, CDR2 SQIVND (reference sequence). Trimming left V 3 bases short and J 2 bases short, with 18 bases between. This CDR3 spans 17 amino acids. The sequenced sample was peripheral blood, obtained on day 0 of MenACWY control vaccination. The genes are TRBV19 and TRBJ2-3; D may match TRBD1 or TRBD2 (5 bases each). This receptor was identified in an adult in good health. This CDR3 reads CASSMGVGVQDTDTQYF. CDR3 nucleotide sequence: TGTGCCAGTAGTATGGGGGTAGGGGTTCAGGACACAGATACGCAGTATTTT.